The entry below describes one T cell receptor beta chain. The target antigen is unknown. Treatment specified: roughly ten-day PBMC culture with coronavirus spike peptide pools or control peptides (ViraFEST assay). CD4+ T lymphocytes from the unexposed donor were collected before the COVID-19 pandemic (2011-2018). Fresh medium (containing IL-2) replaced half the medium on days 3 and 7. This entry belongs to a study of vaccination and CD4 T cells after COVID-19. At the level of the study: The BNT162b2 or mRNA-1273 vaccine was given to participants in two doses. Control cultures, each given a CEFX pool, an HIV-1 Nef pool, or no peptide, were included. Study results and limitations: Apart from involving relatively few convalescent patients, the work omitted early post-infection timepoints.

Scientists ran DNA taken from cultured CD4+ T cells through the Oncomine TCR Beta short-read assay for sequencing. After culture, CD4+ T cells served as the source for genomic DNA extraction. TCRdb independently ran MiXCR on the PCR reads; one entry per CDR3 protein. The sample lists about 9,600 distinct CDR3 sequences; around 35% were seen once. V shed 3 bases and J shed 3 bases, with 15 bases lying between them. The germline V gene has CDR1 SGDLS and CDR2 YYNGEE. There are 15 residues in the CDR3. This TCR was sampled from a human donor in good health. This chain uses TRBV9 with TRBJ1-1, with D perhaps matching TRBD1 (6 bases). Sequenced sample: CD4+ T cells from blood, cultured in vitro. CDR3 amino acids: CASSAQGMGDTEAFF. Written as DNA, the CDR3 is TGTGCCAGCAGCGCGCAGGGGATGGGGGACACTGAAGCTTTCTTT.